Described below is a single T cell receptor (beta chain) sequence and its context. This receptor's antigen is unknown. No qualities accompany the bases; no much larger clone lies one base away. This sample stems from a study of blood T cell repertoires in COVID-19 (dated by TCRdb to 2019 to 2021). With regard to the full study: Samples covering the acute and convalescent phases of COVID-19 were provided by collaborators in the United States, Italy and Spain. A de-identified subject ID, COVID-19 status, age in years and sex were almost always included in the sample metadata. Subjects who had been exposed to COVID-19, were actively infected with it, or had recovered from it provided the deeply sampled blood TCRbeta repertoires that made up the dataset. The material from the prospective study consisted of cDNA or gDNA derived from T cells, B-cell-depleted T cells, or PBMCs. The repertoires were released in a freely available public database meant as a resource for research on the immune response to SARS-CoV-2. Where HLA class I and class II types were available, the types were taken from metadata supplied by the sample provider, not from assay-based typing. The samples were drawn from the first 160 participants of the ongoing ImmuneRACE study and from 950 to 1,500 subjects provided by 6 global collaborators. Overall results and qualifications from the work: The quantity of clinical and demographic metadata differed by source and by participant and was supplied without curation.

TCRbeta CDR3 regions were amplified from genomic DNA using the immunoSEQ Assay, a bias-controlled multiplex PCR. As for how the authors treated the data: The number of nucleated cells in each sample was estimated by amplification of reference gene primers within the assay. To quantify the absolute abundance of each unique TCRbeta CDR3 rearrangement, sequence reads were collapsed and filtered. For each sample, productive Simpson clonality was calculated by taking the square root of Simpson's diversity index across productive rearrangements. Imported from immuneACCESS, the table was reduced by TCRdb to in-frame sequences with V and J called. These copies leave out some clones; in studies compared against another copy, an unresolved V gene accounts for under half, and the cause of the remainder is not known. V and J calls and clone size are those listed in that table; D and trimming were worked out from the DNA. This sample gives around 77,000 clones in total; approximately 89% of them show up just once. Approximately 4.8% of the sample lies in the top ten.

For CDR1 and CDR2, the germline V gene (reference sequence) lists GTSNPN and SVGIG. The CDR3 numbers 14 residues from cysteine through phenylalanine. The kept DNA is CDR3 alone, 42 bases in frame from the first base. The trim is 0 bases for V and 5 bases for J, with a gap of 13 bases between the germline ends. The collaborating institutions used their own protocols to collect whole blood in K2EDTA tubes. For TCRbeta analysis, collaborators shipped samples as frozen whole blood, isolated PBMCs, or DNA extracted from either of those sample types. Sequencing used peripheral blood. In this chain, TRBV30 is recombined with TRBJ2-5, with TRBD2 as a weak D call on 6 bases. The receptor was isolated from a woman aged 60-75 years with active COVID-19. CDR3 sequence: CAWSVPGRWETQYF. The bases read TGTGCCTGGAGTGTACCGGGGAGGTGGGAGACCCAGTACTTC.